There are many counts of the clone carrying this TCR beta chain. No antigen is known for it. CD45RO/CCR7/CD25/CD127/CD95/CD27 staining was used to isolate CD4+ naive, central memory, regulatory and stem cell-like memory cells by sorting. Purity of each sorted population was above 95%. All of the isolated RNA was reverse transcribed, so expressed TCRB transcripts were sequenced. Repertoires were generated with immunoSEQ multiplex PCR, while TCRdb's copy carries only in-frame clones and drops some. The sample has roughly 130,000 clones; about a sixth are singletons. The data belong to a study of beta chain features in type 1 diabetes. General observations from the study: Moderate yet significant TCRB CDR3 shortening was seen in Type 1 diabetes patients in all four CD4+ subsets.

Trimming pared 0 bases from V and 4 bases from J, leaving 6 bases between. Per germline, CDR1 LGHNA and CDR2 YSLEER. The CDR3 is 13 residues long. This chain uses TRBV4-3 with TRBJ1-2; D is uncertain. This clonotype was obtained from a man between 25 and 39 years old with type 1 diabetes. Sequencing was carried out using central memory CD4+ T cells from blood. The CDR3 DNA reads as TGCGCCAGCAGCCAAGATAAGGGCTATGGCTACACCTTC. This encodes CASSQDKGYGYTF.